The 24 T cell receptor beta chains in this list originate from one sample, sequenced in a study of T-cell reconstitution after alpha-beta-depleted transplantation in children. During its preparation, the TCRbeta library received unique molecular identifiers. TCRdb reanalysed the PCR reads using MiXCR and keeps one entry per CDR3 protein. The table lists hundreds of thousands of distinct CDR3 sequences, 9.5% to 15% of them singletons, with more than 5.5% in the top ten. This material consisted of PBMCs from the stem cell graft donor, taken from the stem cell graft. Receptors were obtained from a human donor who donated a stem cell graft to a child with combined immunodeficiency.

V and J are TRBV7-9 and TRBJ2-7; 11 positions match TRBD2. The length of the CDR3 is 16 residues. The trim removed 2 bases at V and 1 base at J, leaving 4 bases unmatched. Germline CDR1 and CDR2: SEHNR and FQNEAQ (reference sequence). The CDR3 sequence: CASSLLAGGLSYEQYF. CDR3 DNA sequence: TGTGCCAGCAGCTTACTAGCGGGAGGATTATCCTACGAGCAGTACTTC.

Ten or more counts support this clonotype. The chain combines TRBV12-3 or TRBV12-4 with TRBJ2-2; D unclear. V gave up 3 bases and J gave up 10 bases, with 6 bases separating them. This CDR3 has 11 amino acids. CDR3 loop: CASSFGEELFF. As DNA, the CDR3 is TGTGCCAGCAGTTTCGGAGAGGAGCTGTTTTTT.

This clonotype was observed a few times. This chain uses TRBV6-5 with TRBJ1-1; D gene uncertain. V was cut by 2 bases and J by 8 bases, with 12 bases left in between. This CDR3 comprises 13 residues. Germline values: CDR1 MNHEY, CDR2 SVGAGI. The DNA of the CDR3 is TGTGCCAGCAGTTACGGGTTAGACGGGGAAGCTTTCTTT. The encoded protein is CASSYGLDGEAFF.

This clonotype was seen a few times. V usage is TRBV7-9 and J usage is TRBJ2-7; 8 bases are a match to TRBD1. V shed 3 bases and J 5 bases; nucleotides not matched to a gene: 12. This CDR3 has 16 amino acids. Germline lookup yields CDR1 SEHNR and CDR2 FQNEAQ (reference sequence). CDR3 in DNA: TGTGCCAGCAGCTTCCCAAGGACAGGGACGATCGACGAGCAGTACTTC. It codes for CASSFPRTGTIDEQYF.

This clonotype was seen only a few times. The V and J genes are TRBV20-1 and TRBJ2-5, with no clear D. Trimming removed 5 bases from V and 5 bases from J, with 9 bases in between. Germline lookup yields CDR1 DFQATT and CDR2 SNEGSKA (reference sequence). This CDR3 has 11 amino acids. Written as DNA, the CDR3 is TGCAGTGCTGCTAGAAGGGAGACCCAGTACTTC. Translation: CSAARRETQYF.

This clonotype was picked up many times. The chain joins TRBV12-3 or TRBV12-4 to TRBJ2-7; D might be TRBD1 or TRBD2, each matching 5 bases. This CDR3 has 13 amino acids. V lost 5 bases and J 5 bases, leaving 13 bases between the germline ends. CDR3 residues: CASSPRGDHEQYF. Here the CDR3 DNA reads TGTGCCAGCAGTCCAAGGGGAGACCACGAGCAGTACTTC.

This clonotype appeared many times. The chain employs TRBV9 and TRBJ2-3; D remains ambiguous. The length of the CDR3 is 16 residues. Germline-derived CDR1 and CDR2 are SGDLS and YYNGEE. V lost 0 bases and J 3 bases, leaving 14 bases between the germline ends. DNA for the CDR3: TGTGCCAGCAGCGTAGCTAACTCGCGCTGGACAGATACGCAGTATTTT. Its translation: CASSVANSRWTDTQYF.

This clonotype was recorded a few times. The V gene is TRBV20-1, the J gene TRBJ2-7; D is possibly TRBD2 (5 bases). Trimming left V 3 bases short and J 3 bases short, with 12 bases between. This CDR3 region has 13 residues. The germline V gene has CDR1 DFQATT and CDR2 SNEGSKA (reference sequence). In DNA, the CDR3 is TGCAGTGCTAGTGAGACTATCTTCTACGAGCAGTACTTC. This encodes CSASETIFYEQYF.

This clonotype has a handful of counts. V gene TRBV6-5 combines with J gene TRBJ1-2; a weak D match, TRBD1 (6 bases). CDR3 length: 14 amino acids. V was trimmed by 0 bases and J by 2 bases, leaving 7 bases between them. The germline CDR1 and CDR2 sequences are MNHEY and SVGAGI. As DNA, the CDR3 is TGTGCCAGCAGTTACTCTGGGACAAACTATGGCTACACCTTC. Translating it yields CASSYSGTNYGYTF.

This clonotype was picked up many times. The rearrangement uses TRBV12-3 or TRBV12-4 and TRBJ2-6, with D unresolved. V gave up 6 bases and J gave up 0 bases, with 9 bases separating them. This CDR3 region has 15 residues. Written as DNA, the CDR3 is TGTGCCAGCAGCCCTCTGGTCTCTGGGGCCAACGTCCTGACTTTC. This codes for CASSPLVSGANVLTF.

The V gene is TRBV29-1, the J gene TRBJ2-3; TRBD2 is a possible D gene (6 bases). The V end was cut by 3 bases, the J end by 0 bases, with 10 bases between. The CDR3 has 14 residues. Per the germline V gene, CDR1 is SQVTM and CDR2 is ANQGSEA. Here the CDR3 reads CSVDRRGSTDTQYF. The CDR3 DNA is TGCAGCGTTGATAGGCGGGGCAGCACAGATACGCAGTATTTT.

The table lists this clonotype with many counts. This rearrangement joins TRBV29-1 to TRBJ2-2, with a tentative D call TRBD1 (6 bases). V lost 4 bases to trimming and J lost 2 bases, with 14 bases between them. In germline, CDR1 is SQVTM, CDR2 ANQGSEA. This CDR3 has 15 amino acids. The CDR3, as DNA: TGCAGCGTTGTACGGACAGACCTTAACACCGGGGAGCTGTTTTTT. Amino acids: CSVVRTDLNTGELFF.

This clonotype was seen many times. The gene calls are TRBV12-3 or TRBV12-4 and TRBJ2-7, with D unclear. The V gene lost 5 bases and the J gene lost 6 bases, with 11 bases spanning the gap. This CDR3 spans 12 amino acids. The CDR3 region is CASSPSPREQYF. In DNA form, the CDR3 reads TGTGCCAGCAGTCCCTCCCCCCGCGAGCAGTACTTC.

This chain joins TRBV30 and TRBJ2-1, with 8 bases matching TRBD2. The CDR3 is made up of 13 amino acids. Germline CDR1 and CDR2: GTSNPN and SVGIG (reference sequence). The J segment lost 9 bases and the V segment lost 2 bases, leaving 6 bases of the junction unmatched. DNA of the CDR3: TGTGCCTGGAGTTTTGGACTAGCCGGTGAGCAGTTCTTC. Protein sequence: CAWSFGLAGEQFF.

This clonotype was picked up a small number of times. CDR3 nucleotide sequence: TGTGCCAGCAGCTTGGCGACAGGGGGTATCTACGAGCAGTACTTC. Translation: CASSLATGGIYEQYF. V and J are TRBV5-5 and TRBJ2-7; 9 bases map to TRBD1. The CDR3 is 15 residues long. CDR1 SGHKS and CDR2 YYEKEE come from the germline V gene (reference sequence). V lost 0 bases to trimming and J lost 3 bases; unmatched junction nucleotides: 4.

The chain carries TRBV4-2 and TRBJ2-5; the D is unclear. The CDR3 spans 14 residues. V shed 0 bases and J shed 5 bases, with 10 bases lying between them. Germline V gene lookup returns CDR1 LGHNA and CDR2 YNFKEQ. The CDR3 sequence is CASSQDSVPETQYF. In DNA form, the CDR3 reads TGTGCCAGCAGCCAAGATTCCGTACCCGAGACCCAGTACTTC.

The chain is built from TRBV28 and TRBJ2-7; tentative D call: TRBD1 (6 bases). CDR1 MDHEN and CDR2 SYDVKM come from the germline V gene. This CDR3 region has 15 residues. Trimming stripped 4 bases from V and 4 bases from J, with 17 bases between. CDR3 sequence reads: CASSSSSGAKYEQYF. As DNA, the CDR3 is TGTGCCAGCAGTTCGTCCTCAGGGGCGAAGTACGAGCAGTACTTC.

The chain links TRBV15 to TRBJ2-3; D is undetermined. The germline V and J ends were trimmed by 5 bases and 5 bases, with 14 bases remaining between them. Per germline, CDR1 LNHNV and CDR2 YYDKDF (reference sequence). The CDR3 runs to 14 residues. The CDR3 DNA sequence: TGTGCCACCAGCTCCCTCACCAGAGGAGATACGCAGTATTTT. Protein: CATSSLTRGDTQYF.

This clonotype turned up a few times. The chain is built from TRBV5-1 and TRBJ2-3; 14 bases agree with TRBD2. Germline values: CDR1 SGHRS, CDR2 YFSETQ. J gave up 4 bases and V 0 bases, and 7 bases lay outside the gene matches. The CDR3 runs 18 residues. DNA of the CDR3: TGCGCCAGCAGCTTGGAGACTAGCGGGAGGGCCGGGGCAGATACGCAGTATTTT. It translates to CASSLETSGRAGADTQYF. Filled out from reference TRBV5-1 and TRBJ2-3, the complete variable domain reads KAGVTQTPRYLIKTRGQQVTLSCSPISGHRSVSWYQQTPGQGLQFLFEYFSETQRNKGNFPGRFSGRQFSNSRSEMNVSTLELGDSALYLCASSLETSGRAGADTQYFGPGTRLTVL.

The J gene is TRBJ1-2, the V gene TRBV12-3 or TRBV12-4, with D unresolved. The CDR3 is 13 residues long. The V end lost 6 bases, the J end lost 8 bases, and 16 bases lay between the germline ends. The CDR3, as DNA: TGTGCCAGCAGCTCGACAATGCCCGAGGGCTACACCTTC. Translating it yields CASSSTMPEGYTF.

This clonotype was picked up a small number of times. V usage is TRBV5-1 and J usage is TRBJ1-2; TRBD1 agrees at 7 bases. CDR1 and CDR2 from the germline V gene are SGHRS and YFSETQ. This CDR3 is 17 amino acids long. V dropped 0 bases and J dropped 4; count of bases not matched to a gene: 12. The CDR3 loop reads CASSLAWGRGSPYGYTF. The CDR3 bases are TGCGCCAGCAGCTTGGCCTGGGGCAGGGGGTCTCCCTATGGCTACACCTTC. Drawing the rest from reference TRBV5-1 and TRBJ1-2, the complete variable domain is KAGVTQTPRYLIKTRGQQVTLSCSPISGHRSVSWYQQTPGQGLQFLFEYFSETQRNKGNFPGRFSGRQFSNSRSEMNVSTLELGDSALYLCASSLAWGRGSPYGYTFGSGTRLTVV.

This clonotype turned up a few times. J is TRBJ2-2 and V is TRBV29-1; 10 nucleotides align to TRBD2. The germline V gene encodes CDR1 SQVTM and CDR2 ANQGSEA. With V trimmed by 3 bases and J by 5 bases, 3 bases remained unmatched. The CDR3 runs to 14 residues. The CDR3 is CSVDLAGVTGELFF. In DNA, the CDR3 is TGCAGCGTTGATCTAGCGGGGGTGACCGGGGAGCTGTTTTTT.

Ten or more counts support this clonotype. This CDR3 reads CASSQEFPDTQYF. CDR3 DNA: TGCGCCAGCAGCCAAGAATTCCCAGATACGCAGTATTTT. This chain uses TRBV4-3 with TRBJ2-3, with D unresolved. The length of the CDR3 is 13 residues. The V gene's germline CDR1 is LGHNA and CDR2 YSLEER. V was trimmed by 0 bases and J by 4 bases, leaving 5 bases between them.

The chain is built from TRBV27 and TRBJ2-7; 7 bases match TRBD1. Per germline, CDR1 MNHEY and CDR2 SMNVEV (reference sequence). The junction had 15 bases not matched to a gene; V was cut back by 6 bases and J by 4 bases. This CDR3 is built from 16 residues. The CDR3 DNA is TGTGCCAGCAGCCTTGAGGGGACAGTGGGGATTTACGAGCAGTACTTC. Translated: CASSLEGTVGIYEQYF.